This is a list of T cell receptor beta chains from one sample in a study of graft-versus-host responses after intestinal transplantation. For these receptors, no antigen is known. TCRdb keeps only in-frame clones here, not all; method: immunoSEQ multiplex PCR. The repertoire holds some 62,000 clones, with more than 85% as singletons. The sequencing here drew on unstimulated CD8+ T cells sorted from spleen or lymph node cells, taken before transplant. These receptors were obtained from a human donor who was the organ donor for an intestinal transplant. Both conserved end residues are part of each CDR3. Each record gives: J gene, V gene, clone size, D gene, CDR3 protein, CDR3 DNA. D genes are given only for firm matches. For some rows the clone size is stated as once, few or many, or as a class when expanded; others skip it.

>TRBJ2-1|TRBV27|.|.
CASSLMEGATLYNEQFF
TGTGCCAGCAGTTTAATGGAGGGGGCCACCCTTTACAATGAGCAGTTCTTC
>TRBJ1-5|TRBV7-3|.|TRBD1
CASSSRDRGPNQPQHF
TGTGCCAGCAGCAGCCGGGACAGGGGCCCGAATCAGCCCCAGCATTTT
>TRBJ2-3|TRBV5-5|.|.
CASSLRQFISTDTQYF
TGTGCCAGCAGCTTAAGACAGTTCATCAGCACAGATACGCAGTATTTT
>TRBJ2-4|TRBV7-9|.|.
CASSRGGANIQYF
TGTGCCAGCAGTAGGGGGGGCGCAAACATTCAGTACTTC
>TRBJ2-7|TRBV30|.|.
CAWSPGRYEQYF
TGTGCCTGGAGTCCAGGGCGCTACGAGCAGTACTTC
>TRBJ2-7|TRBV28|.|TRBD1
CASSYQTGTGGYRVEQYF
TGTGCCAGCAGTTACCAAACCGGGACAGGGGGTTATCGAGTCGAGCAGTACTTC
>TRBJ2-1|TRBV6-5|once|.
CASSYSTWSTGNEQFF
TGTGCCAGCAGTTACTCGACGTGGAGCACCGGCAATGAGCAGTTCTTC
>TRBJ2-7|TRBV2|.|TRBD1
CASSEPSPGQALYEQYF
TGTGCCAGCAGTGAACCTTCGCCGGGACAGGCTCTCTACGAGCAGTACTTC
>TRBJ2-3|TRBV6-1|.|.
CASSRGGTDTQYF
TGTGCCAGCAGCAGGGGAGGCACAGATACGCAGTATTTT
>TRBJ2-7|TRBV28|once|TRBD2
CASSRGLAKTYEQYF
TGTGCCAGCAGTCGAGGACTAGCGAAGACCTACGAGCAGTACTTC
>TRBJ2-7|TRBV27|.|TRBD1
CASSFTGQGGDEQYF
TGTGCCAGCAGTTTCACCGGACAGGGGGGCGACGAGCAGTACTTC
>TRBJ2-5|TRBV19|.|TRBD1
CASTPGQGLWEQYF
TGTGCCAGTACCCCGGGACAGGGCCTCTGGGAGCAGTACTTC
>TRBJ2-7|TRBV27|.|TRBD2
CASSTDLAGGPDEQYF
TGTGCCAGCAGTACCGACCTAGCGGGAGGGCCAGACGAGCAGTACTTC
>TRBJ2-1|TRBV28|few|.
CASNIGADSYNEQFF
TGTGCCAGCAACATTGGAGCGGACTCCTACAATGAGCAGTTCTTC
>TRBJ1-1|TRBV6-6|.|.
CASSLSNSEAFF
TGTGCCAGCAGTTTGAGTAACTCTGAAGCTTTCTTT